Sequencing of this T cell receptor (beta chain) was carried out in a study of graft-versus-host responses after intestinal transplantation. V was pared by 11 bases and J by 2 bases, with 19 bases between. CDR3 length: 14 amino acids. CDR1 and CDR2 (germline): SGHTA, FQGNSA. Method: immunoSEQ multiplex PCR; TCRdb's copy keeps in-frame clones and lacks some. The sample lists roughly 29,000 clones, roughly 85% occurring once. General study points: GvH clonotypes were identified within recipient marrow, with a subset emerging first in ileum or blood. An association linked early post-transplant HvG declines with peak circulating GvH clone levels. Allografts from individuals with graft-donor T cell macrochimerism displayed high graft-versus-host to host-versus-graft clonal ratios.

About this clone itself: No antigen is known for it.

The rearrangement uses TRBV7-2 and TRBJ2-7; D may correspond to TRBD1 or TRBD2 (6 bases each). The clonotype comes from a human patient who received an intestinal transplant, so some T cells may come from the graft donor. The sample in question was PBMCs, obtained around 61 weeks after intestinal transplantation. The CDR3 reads CAWTRPGAPYEQYF. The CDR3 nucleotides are TGTGCCTGGACCCGTCCGGGGGCTCCCTACGAGCAGTACTTC.